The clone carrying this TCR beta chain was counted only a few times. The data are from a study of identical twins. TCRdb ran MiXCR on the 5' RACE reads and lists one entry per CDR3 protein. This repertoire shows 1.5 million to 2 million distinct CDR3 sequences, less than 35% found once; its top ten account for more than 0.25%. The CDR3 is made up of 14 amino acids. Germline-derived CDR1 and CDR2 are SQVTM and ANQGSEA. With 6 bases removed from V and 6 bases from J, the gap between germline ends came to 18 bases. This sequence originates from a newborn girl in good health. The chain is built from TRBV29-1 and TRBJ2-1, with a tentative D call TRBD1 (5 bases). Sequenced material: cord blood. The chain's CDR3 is CSVAGSAASNEQFF. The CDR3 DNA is TGCAGCGTGGCAGGGTCGGCAGCGTCCAATGAGCAGTTCTTC.